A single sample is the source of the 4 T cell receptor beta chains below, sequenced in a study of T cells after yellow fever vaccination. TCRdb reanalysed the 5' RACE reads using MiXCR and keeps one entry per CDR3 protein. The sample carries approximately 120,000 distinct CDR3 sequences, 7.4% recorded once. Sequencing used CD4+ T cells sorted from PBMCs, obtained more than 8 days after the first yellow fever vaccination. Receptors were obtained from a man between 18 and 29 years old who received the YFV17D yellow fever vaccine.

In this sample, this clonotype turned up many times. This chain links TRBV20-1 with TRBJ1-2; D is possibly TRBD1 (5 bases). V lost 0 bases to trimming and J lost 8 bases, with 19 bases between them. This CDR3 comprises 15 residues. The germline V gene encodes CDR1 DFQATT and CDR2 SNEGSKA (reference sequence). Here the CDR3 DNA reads TGCAGTGCTAGAGATGTTTTAGGGGCTGTAGGAGGCTACACCTTC. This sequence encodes CSARDVLGAVGGYTF.

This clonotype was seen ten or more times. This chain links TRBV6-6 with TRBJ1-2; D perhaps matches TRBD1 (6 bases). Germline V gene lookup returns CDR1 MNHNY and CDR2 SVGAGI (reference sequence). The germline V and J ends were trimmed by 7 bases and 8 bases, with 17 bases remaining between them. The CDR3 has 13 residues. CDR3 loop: CASTYGGAGGYTF. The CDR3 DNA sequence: TGTGCCAGCACCTACGGGGGGGCTGGCGGCTACACCTTC.

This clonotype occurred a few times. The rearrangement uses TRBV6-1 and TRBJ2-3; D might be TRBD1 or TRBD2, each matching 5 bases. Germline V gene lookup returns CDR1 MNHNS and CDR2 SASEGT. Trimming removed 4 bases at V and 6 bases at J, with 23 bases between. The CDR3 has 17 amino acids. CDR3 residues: CASSAGRTASGYDTQYF. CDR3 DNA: TGTGCCAGCAGTGCGGGACGGACGGCGTCAGGGTACGATACGCAGTATTTT.

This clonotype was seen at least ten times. The CDR3 loop reads CASTRDRGDQPQHF. In DNA, the CDR3 is TGTGCCAGCACCCGGGACAGGGGTGATCAGCCCCAGCATTTT. V usage is TRBV12-3 or TRBV12-4 and J usage is TRBJ1-5, with 10 nucleotides matching TRBD1. The CDR3 consists of 14 residues. After removal of 7 bases from V and 5 bases from J, the junction contained 5 bases not matched to a gene.